This is a list of T cell receptor beta chains from one sample in a study of OX40 agonist ivuxolimab in advanced cancers. TCRdb keeps only in-frame clones here, not all; method: immunoSEQ multiplex PCR. The sample includes tens of thousands of clones, 86% of them seen just once. The sequencing here drew on CD4+ or CD8+ T cells sorted from blood, taken in a trial of the OX40 agonist ivuxolimab. The receptors originated from an adult with an advanced solid tumor such as melanoma, head and neck, liver or kidney cancer. Each CDR3 is given without its conserved first and last residue.

J: -
V: TRBV7-9
CDR3: ASSLQGASYEQY

J: TRBJ2-3
V: TRBV2
CDR3: ASRPESGGTDTQY

J: TRBJ2-7
V: TRBV2
CDR3: ASSGYYEQY

J: TRBJ2-2
V: TRBV6-1
CDR3: ASSESGLNTGELF

J: TRBJ2-7
V: TRBV15
CDR3: ATSRNRDSLYEQY

J: TRBJ2-1
V: TRBV6-6
CDR3: ASSPSGTRGEQF

J: TRBJ2-3
V: TRBV5-1
CDR3: ASSQGTSGYTDTQY

J: TRBJ2-1
V: TRBV7-8
CDR3: ASSTQQGSNEQF

J: TRBJ1-2
V: TRBV5-5
CDR3: ASSLALGGDVYGYT

J: TRBJ2-5
V: TRBV19
CDR3: ASSWTGRGEETQY

J: TRBJ1-1
V: TRBV7-9
CDR3: ASSPGGSGTEAF

J: TRBJ2-5
V: TRBV5-1
CDR3: ASSLLGTEETQY

J: TRBJ2-7
V: TRBV18
CDR3: ASSPSSGAREQY

J: TRBJ1-2
V: TRBV19
CDR3: ATLNSNGVGYGYT

J: TRBJ2-7
V: TRBV7-2
CDR3: ASSLLVGSGYEQY

J: TRBJ2-6
V: TRBV15
CDR3: ATSRDSGAGANVLT

J: TRBJ1-1
V: TRBV10-3
CDR3: AISSQLGGNTEAF

J: TRBJ1-2
V: TRBV5-8
CDR3: ASSFPGTRGYT

J: TRBJ1-5
V: TRBV19
CDR3: ASSLRGVRDPQH

J: TRBJ2-1
V: TRBV19
CDR3: ASSSSPATSGRARSNEQF

J: TRBJ1-2
V: TRBV19
CDR3: ASSLRPLGGYT

J: TRBJ2-1
V: TRBV6-6
CDR3: ASRYSTSGPNEQF

J: TRBJ2-1
V: TRBV5-1
CDR3: ASSLEWDSDFAQF

J: TRBJ2-7
V: TRBV5-1
CDR3: ASSLYLGTTYEQY

J: TRBJ2-7
V: TRBV5-8
CDR3: ASSSASGSIGQY

J: TRBJ2-7
V: TRBV5-1
CDR3: ASSPIPGLAGGALEQY

J: TRBJ2-7
V: TRBV5-1
CDR3: ASSLTGSYEQY

J: TRBJ2-7
V: TRBV7-2
CDR3: ASSLQNSYEQY

J: TRBJ1-1
V: TRBV5-6
CDR3: ASSSRQDGNTEAF

J: TRBJ2-1
V: TRBV5-1
CDR3: ASSLGLGADNEQF

J: TRBJ1-6
V: TRBV7-8
CDR3: ASSQQDRNSPLH

J: TRBJ2-3
V: TRBV11-3
CDR3: ASTLEAGGVDTQY

J: TRBJ2-3
V: TRBV5-1
CDR3: ASSLLAGVDTQY

J: TRBJ2-3
V: TRBV10-3
CDR3: AISPRSGTYTDTQY

J: TRBJ1-1
V: TRBV2
CDR3: ASSGQGAQVTEAF

J: TRBJ2-3
V: TRBV25-1
CDR3: ASRGQGWDTQY

J: TRBJ1-4
V: TRBV7-8
CDR3: ASSFTKGEKLF

J: TRBJ2-7
V: TRBV5-1
CDR3: ASSPSSGAQADEQY

J: TRBJ1-1
V: TRBV14
CDR3: ASSQLRNTGGKNTEAF

J: TRBJ2-1
V: TRBV4-1
CDR3: ASSQEWERGTYNEQF

J: TRBJ1-1
V: TRBV6-5
CDR3: ASRTMNTEAF

J: TRBJ2-1
V: TRBV28
CDR3: ASSFVGLAMI

J: TRBJ1-2
V: TRBV6-6
CDR3: ASSYLRSRDYGYT

J: TRBJ1-2
V: TRBV4-2
CDR3: ASSQDLEQGYGYT

J: TRBJ2-2
V: TRBV5-1
CDR3: ASSLAGVGTGELF

J: TRBJ2-7
V: TRBV19
CDR3: ASSIGGQGAREQY

J: TRBJ2-1
V: TRBV11-2
CDR3: ASEGYNEQF